These T cell receptor beta chains were read from a single sample in a study of blood T cell repertoires in COVID-19. Sequenced by immunoSEQ multiplex PCR; TCRdb stores in-frame clones only, minus some. Here the sample spans 60,000 or so clones, roughly 68% being singletons. The source material was peripheral blood. Source of these receptors: a woman of 80 years or more with acute or convalescent COVID-19. Both conserved end residues are trimmed from each CDR3. Fields, in order: CDR3 protein, J gene, D gene, V gene, clone size. The D gene is left open where the match is weak. Only some rows state a clone size, as once, few, many or a class for expanded clones.

CDR3: ASSLLAGEEETQY; J: TRBJ2-5; D: TRBD2; V: TRBV6-2/TRBV6-3; size: -
CDR3: ASSLLAGPEGYT; J: TRBJ1-2; D: -; V: TRBV5-1; size: -
CDR3: ASSETETDTQY; J: TRBJ2-3; D: -; V: TRBV2; size: -
CDR3: ASSQDSGGTGELF; J: TRBJ2-2; D: TRBD2; V: TRBV4-3; size: few
CDR3: ASSPTSGEYEQY; J: TRBJ2-7; D: TRBD2; V: TRBV7-2; size: -
CDR3: ASRRQGGEYGYT; J: TRBJ1-2; D: -; V: TRBV6-5; size: -
CDR3: ASSLDRDTRQETQY; J: TRBJ2-5; D: -; V: TRBV7-2; size: -
CDR3: ASSLGWGDGYT; J: TRBJ1-2; D: -; V: TRBV7-2; size: -
CDR3: ASSQDFASGRGNEQF; J: TRBJ2-1; D: TRBD2; V: TRBV3-1/TRBV3-2; size: -
CDR3: ASSAGLAGGGTGELF; J: TRBJ2-2; D: TRBD2; V: TRBV5-4; size: once
CDR3: ASSTLGATNEKLF; J: TRBJ1-4; D: -; V: TRBV18; size: -
CDR3: ASSPLRQGGHEQF; J: TRBJ2-1; D: TRBD1; V: TRBV18; size: -
CDR3: ASSSVQGAGELF; J: TRBJ2-2; D: TRBD1; V: TRBV5-1; size: -
CDR3: ASSQDGFGGAWSNQPQH; J: TRBJ1-5; D: -; V: TRBV4-1; size: -
CDR3: ASSSTSGPYNEQF; J: TRBJ2-1; D: TRBD2; V: TRBV4-1; size: -
CDR3: ASSPREQETQY; J: TRBJ2-5; D: -; V: TRBV18; size: few